This TCR beta chain was sequenced during a study of molecular identifiers for immune sequencing clone quantification. TCRdb fed the PCR reads into MiXCR, producing one record per CDR3 protein. This table holds roughly 300,000 distinct CDR3 sequences, 24% found once. There are 16 residues in the CDR3. With 5 bases removed from V and 4 bases from J, the gap between germline ends came to 20 bases. CDR1 and CDR2 from the germline V gene are MNHEY and SMNVEV (reference sequence). This clonotype turned up a few times. The chain joins TRBV27 to TRBJ1-1; D is uncertain. The material sequenced was naive CD8+ T cells from blood, with Jurkat cell RNA spiked in. Stated subset: FACS-sorted CD8+CD4-CCR7+CD45RA+ naive T cells. This receptor was obtained from a human donor in good health. Some libraries in this study had Jurkat cell RNA spiked in. The CDR3 bases are TGTGCCAGCAGTCCCCCGGGGTTCATGACGGGCACTGAAGCTTTCTTT. This translates into CASSPPGFMTGTEAFF.